A single TCR beta chain is shown here with its context. This CDR3 has 17 amino acids. CDR1 and CDR2 (germline): SGHVS, FNYEAQ. V shed 4 bases, J shed 2 bases, and the junction held 8 bases outside the gene matches. The data are from a study of blood T cell repertoires in COVID-19. The method was immunoSEQ multiplex PCR; TCRdb's version includes in-frame clones alone and lacks a portion of them. The sample carries approximately 220,000 clones, less than 90% recorded once. Participants' reported clinical history set cohort assignment. V and J are TRBV7-6 and TRBJ2-5; 12 nucleotides align to TRBD2. The sample taken for sequencing was PBMCs or T cells enriched from blood (not recorded which). This clonotype was sampled from a woman aged 25 to 39 who had been exposed to COVID-19. The CDR3, as DNA: TGTGCCAGCAGCTACGGACTAGCGGGGACCCCACAAGAGACCCAGTACTTC. As protein: CASSYGLAGTPQETQYF.